This T cell receptor beta chain stems from a study of T-cell memory formation after mild COVID-19. About the study: Largely, TCR clusters stayed within a single donor.

Via MiXCR, TCRdb re-called the 5' RACE reads, giving one row per CDR3 protein. This repertoire shows about 400,000 distinct CDR3 sequences, 18% found once; its top ten account for roughly a fifth. Germline CDR1 is LNHNV and CDR2 is YYDKDF (reference sequence). V gave up 0 bases and J gave up 2 bases, with 8 bases separating them. The CDR3 contains 15 residues. The table lists this clonotype with many counts. Its antigen remains unknown. Findings of the study overall: Still unconfirmed is whether the second-wave clones peaking on day 37 recognized SARS-CoV-2.

This receptor was obtained from a man aged 18-30 years who had mild COVID-19 (a few samples of this study predate the infection). Cell type and time point are not known. The chain carries TRBV15 and TRBJ2-1; perhaps TRBD1 as D (6 bases). Material: PBMCs or a T cell subset sorted from them (not recorded which). The CDR3 DNA is TGTGCCACCAGCAGAGACCGGGACACCTACAATGAGCAGTTCTTC. Protein: CATSRDRDTYNEQFF.